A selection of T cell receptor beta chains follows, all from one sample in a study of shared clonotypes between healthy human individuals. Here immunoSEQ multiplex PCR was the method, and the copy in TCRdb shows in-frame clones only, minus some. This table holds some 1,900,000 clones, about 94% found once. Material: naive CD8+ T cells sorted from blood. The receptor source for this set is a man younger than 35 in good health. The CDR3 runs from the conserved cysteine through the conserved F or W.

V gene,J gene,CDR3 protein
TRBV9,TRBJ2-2,CASSPDSEGTGELFF
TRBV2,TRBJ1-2,CASSERAINNYGYTF
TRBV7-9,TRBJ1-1,CASSLPAVPPDGAFF
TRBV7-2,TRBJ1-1,CASSLRAGNTEAFF
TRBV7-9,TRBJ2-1,CASSYSWGTNEQFF
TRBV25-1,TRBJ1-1,CASSPSGGRAMNTEAFF
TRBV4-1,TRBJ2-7,CASSQESSYYEQYF
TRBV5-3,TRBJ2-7,CARETTGGYEQYF
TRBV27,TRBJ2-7,CASSLIPQGGGEQYF
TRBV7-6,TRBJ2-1,CASSLGLAVLYNEQFF
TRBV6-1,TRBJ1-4,CASTGVVGTNEKLFF
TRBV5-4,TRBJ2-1,CASSLGDSRGEQFF
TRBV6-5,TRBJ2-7,CASSKQGADEQYF
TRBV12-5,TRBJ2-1,CASGYGGSYNEQFF
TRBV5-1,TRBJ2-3,CASRASGEYTDTQYF
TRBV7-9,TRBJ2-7,CASSPKLVGTGETEQYF
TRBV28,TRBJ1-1,CASSLNAGSSTEAFF
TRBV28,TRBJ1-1,CASSLGNTEAFF
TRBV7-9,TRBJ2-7,CASSATSGGPYEQYF
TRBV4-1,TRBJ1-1,CASSQTGFTEAFF
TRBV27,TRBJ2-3,CASSSSPNSGGSTDTQYF
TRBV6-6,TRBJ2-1,CASAAGSSYNEQFF
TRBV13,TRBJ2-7,CASSPRMSYEQYF
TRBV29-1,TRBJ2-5,CSVERAGGSLETQYF
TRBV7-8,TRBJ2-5,CASSQGVLAGVEETQYF
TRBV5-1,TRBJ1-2,CASSLETDYGYTF
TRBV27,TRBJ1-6,CASRDRAFGSPLHF
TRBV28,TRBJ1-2,CASSPYEGKPLLNYGYTF
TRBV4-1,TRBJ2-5,CASSQVGSETQYF
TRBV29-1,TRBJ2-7,CSFIGQGAARQYF
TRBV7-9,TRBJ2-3,CASSPGDSGSTDTQYF
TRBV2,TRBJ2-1,CATKGGAGTYNEQFF
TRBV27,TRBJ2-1,CASSLSGGSTYNEQFF
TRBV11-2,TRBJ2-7,CASSSLPGSLFYEQYF
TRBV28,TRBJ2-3,CASSPGTRTPDTQYF
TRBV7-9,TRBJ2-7,CASSPFDRSYEQYF
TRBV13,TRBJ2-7,CASSSTEVSGAFEQYF
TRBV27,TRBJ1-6,CASKPVGPGDSPLHF
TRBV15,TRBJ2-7,CATSRDPLARGTSGFHEQYF
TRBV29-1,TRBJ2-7,CSVASQGANYEQYF
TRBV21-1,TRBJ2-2,CASSKDPKAGTGNTGELFF
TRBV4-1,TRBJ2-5,CASSPDPGLGGTQYF
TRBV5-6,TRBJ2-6,CASSLGTVYSSGANVLTF
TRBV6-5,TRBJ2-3,CASSFTGQGDPDTQYF
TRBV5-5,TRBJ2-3,CASSLVDSGTDTQYF
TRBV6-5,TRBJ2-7,CASSYEQGYEQYF
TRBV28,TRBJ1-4,CASSLTGNLEELFF
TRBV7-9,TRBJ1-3,CASSPTSGGGGNTIYF